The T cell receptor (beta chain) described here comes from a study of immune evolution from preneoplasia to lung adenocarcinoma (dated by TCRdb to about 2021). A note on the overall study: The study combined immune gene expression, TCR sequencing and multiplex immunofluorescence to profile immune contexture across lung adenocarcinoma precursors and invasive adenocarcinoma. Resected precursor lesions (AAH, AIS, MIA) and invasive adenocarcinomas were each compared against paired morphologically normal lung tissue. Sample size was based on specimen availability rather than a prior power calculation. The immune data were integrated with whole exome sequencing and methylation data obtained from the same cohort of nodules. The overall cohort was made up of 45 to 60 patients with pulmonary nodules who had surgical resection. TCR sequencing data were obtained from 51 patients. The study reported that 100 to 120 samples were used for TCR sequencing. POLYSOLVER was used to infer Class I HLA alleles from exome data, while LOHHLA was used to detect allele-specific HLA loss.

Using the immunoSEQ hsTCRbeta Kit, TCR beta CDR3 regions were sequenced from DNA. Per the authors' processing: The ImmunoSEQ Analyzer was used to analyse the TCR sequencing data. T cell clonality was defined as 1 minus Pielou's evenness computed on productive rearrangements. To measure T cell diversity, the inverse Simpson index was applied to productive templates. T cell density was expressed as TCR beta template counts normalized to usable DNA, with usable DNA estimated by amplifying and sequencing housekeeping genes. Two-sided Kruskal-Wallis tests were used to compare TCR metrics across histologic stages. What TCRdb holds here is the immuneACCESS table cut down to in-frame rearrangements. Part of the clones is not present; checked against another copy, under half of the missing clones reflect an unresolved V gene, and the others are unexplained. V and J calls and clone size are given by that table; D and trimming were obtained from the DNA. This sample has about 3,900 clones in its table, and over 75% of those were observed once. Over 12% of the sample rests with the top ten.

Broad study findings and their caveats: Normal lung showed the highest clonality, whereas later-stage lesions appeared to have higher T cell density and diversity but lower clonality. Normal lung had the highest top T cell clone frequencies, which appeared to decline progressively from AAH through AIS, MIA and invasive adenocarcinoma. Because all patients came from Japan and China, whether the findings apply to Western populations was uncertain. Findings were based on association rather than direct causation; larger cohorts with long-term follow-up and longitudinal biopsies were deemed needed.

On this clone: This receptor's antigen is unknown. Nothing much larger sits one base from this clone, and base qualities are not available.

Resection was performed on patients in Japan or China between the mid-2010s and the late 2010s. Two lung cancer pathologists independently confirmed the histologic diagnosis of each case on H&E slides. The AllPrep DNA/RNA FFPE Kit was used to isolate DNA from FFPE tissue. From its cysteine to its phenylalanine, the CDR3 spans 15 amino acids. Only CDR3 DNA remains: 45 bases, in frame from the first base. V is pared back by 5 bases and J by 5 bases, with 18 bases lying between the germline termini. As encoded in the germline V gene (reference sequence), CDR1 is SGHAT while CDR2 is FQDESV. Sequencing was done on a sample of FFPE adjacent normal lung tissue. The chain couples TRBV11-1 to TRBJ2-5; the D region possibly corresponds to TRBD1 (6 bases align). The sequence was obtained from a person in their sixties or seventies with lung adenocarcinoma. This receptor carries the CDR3 CASSQIQGKRETQYF. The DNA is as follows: TGTGCCAGCAGCCAGATACAGGGAAAACGCGAGACCCAGTACTTC.